This T cell receptor beta chain was identified during a study of T-cell reconstitution after alpha-beta-depleted transplantation in children. This clonotype was counted ten times or more. This sample's TCRbeta library carried unique molecular identifier barcodes. TCRdb itself ran the PCR reads through MiXCR, one entry per CDR3 protein. The sample lists about 360,000 distinct CDR3 sequences; more than 10% were seen once. The starting material was PBMCs, obtained from the stem cell graft. The receptor comes from a human donor who donated a stem cell graft to a child with Fanconi anemia.

The CDR3 loop reads CASSLLAREGTEAFF. The CDR3 DNA follows: TGTGCCAGCAGTTTATTGGCCAGGGAAGGCACTGAAGCTTTCTTT. The V and J genes are TRBV28 and TRBJ1-1; TRBD1 might be the D (5 bases). V was trimmed by 1 base and J by 4 bases, leaving 13 bases between them. This CDR3 contains 15 residues. Germline CDR1 is MDHEN and CDR2 is SYDVKM. The full variable domain, in which reference TRBV28 and TRBJ1-1 provide the parts outside the CDR3, is DVKVTQSSRYLVKRTGEKVFLECVQDMDHENMFWYRQDPGLGLRLIYFSYDVKMKEKGDIPEGYSVSREKKERFSLILESASTNQTSMYLCASSLLAREGTEAFFGQGTRLTVV.